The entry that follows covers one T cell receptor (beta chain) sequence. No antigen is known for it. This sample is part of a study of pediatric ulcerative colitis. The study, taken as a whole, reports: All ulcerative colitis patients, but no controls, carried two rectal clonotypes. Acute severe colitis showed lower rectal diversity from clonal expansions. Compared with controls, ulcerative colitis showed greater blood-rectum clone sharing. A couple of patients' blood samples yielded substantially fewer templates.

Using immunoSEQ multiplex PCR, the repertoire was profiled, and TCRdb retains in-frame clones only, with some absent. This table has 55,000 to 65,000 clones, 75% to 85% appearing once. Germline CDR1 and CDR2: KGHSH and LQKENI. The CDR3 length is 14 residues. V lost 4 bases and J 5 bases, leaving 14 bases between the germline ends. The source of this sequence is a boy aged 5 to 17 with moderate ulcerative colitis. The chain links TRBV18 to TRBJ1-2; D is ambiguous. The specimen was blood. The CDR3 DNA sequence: TGTGCCAGCTCACAACCCCTTGGAGGATATGGCTACACCTTC. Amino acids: CASSQPLGGYGYTF. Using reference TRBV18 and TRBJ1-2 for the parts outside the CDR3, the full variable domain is NAGVMQNPRHLVRRRGQEARLRCSPMKGHSHVYWYRQLPEEGLKFMVYLQKENIIDESGMPKERFSAEFPKEGPSILRIQQVVRGDSAAYFCASSQPLGGYGYTFGSGTRLTVV.